A single sample gave rise to the 32 T cell receptor beta chains below, sequenced in a study of cytomegalovirus exposure and HLA in healthy donors. The PCR used 60 Vbeta and 13 Jbeta primers. Profiled with immunoSEQ multiplex PCR; TCRdb holds only in-frame clones, not every one. The sample records over 100,000 clones, approximately 74% being singletons. Source material: PBMCs. These receptors all come from a male donor in good health and CMV-seronegative.

V gene TRBV7-9 combines with J gene TRBJ1-2; 9 bases align to TRBD1. Per germline, CDR1 SEHNR and CDR2 FQNEAQ (reference sequence). The CDR3 has 16 residues. J lost 6 bases, V lost 2 bases, and 10 bases had no gene match. The CDR3 sequence is CASSLRGDRVRDGYTF. Written as DNA, the CDR3 is TGTGCCAGCAGCTTAAGAGGGGACAGGGTTCGGGATGGCTACACCTTC. The variable domain in full, completed from reference TRBV7-9 and TRBJ1-2, reads DTGVSQNPRHKITKRGQNVTFRCDPISEHNRLYWYRQTLGQGPEFLTYFQNEAQLEKSRLLSDRFSAERPKGSFSTLEIQRTEQGDSAMYLCASSLRGDRVRDGYTFGSGTRLTVV.

The chain uses TRBV11-2 and TRBJ1-4, with a tentative D call TRBD1 (5 bases). V lost 6 bases, J lost 5 bases, and 7 bases lay in between. CDR3 size: 12 residues. Germline CDR1 SGHAT, CDR2 FQNNGV. The CDR3, as DNA: TGTGCCAGCAGATCAGGGAATGAAAAACTGTTTTTT. This encodes CASRSGNEKLFF.

The chain joins TRBV15 to TRBJ2-3; 13 bases are a match to TRBD2. This CDR3 spans 18 amino acids. Germline V gives CDR1 LNHNV, CDR2 YYDKDF (reference sequence). V lost 2 bases to trimming and J lost 4 bases; unmatched junction nucleotides: 9. The CDR3: CATSRLPLAGGRSDTQYF. The DNA for the CDR3 is TGTGCCACCAGCAGACTCCCACTAGCGGGGGGGCGTTCAGATACGCAGTATTTT.

The V gene is TRBV4-3, the J gene TRBJ1-3; D gene unclear. Trimming took 0 bases from V and 2 from J, leaving 8 bases between them. Germline values: CDR1 LGHNA, CDR2 YSLEER. This CDR3 contains 15 residues. CDR3 DNA: TGCGCCAGCAGCCAAGACCGGGATCCTGGAAACACCATATATTTT. It translates to CASSQDRDPGNTIYF.

V gene TRBV7-2 combines with J gene TRBJ2-2, with 11 bases fitting TRBD1. CDR3 length equals 16 residues. Germline CDR1 and CDR2: SGHTA and FQGNSA. The V segment lost 8 bases and the J segment 1 base; nucleotides outside the gene matches: 6. CDR3 amino acids: CASWTGGILNTGELFF. The CDR3 DNA reads as TGTGCCAGCTGGACAGGGGGCATACTGAACACCGGGGAGCTGTTTTTT.

The J gene is TRBJ1-1, the V gene TRBV30; maybe TRBD1 (5 bases). The V end lost 3 bases, the J end lost 11 bases, and 13 bases lay between the germline ends. This CDR3 region has 11 residues. The V gene's germline CDR1 is GTSNPN and CDR2 SVGIG (reference sequence). The DNA of the CDR3 is TGTGCCTGGAGGGGGGAGGGTAGGGCTTTCTTT. As protein: CAWRGEGRAFF.

This clone showed up just a few times. V gene TRBV6-5 combines with J gene TRBJ1-3; D is unclear. Between the trimmed V and J ends, which lost 5 bases and 0 bases, there was a span of 11 bases. CDR1 is MNHEY, CDR2 SVGAGI, per germline. There are 15 residues in the CDR3. The CDR3 DNA is TGTGCCAGCAGTCGAGGCAGCAACTCTGGAAACACCATATATTTT. It yields the protein CASSRGSNSGNTIYF.

The rearrangement links TRBV5-5 to TRBJ2-4, with a tentative D call TRBD2 (5 bases). The CDR3 runs 15 residues. Between the trimmed V and J ends, which lost 1 base and 6 bases, there was a span of 14 bases. Germline-derived CDR1 and CDR2 are SGHKS and YYEKEE (reference sequence). The CDR3 bases are TGTGCCAGCAGCTTGCTCGAAGGAGGTAGAAACATTCAGTACTTC. This sequence encodes CASSLLEGGRNIQYF.

This clone was detected only once. CDR3 loop: CASSPTGQGLAREQYF. CDR3 in DNA: TGTGCCAGCAGCCCAACGGGTCAGGGACTAGCGAGGGAGCAGTACTTC. The rearrangement uses TRBV7-9 and TRBJ2-7, with 10 bases identical to TRBD2. From germline, CDR1 is SEHNR and CDR2 FQNEAQ (reference sequence). The CDR3 is 16 amino acids. With V trimmed by 5 bases and J by 7 bases, 14 bases remained unmatched.

The V call is TRBV7-6, the J call TRBJ1-1; D is perhaps TRBD1 (6 bases). The germline V gene encodes CDR1 SGHVS and CDR2 FNYEAQ. V dropped 2 bases and J dropped 3 bases, with 13 bases sitting between them. CDR3 length: 15 residues. CDR3 in amino acids: CASSLTGLLDTEAFF. The CDR3 DNA reads TGTGCCAGCAGCTTAACAGGGTTGTTGGACACTGAAGCTTTCTTT.

The V and J genes are TRBV19 and TRBJ1-1, with D possibly being TRBD1 (6 bases). The CDR3 sequence is 14 residues long. Deletions cut 3 bases from V and 5 bases from J, with 13 bases between. From germline, CDR1 is LNHDA and CDR2 SQIVND (reference sequence). CDR3 DNA: TGTGCCAGTAGTATGGTCTACAGGGCTACTGAAGCTTTCTTT. It specifies CASSMVYRATEAFF.

The gene calls are TRBV29-1 and TRBJ2-7; a possible D gene is TRBD2 (6 bases). The CDR3 has 11 residues. Germline V CDR1 and CDR2: SQVTM, ANQGSEA. With 4 bases removed from V and 5 bases from J, the gap between germline ends came to 9 bases. CDR3 DNA: TGCAGCGTTGGACGGGAGCACGAGCAGTACTTC. Amino acids: CSVGREHEQYF.

The rearrangement joins TRBV4-3 to TRBJ1-1, with a weak D call TRBD1 (6 bases). V was shortened by 2 bases and J by 3 bases, with 19 bases between the two germline ends. The CDR3 runs 17 residues. CDR1 LGHNA and CDR2 YSLEER come from the germline V gene. The CDR3 DNA sequence: TGCGCCAGCAGCCAACTCCCCATTTGGGCAGGGGACACTGAAGCTTTCTTT. Amino acids: CASSQLPIWAGDTEAFF.

The genes are TRBV11-2 and TRBJ1-2; D is unresolved. Germline CDR1 reads SGHAT; CDR2 reads FQNNGV. The CDR3 loop spans 14 amino acids. V lost 5 bases and J lost 6, with 16 bases in between. The CDR3 DNA follows: TGTGCCAGCAGCCGGGGTGTGGGCGTAGATGGCTACACCTTC. Its translation: CASSRGVGVDGYTF.

The gene calls are TRBV7-8 and TRBJ2-3; 7 bases align to TRBD2. V shed 2 bases, J shed 1 base, and the junction held 6 bases outside the gene matches. CDR1 is SGHVS, CDR2 FQNEAQ, per germline. CDR3 length: 16 amino acids. CDR3 nucleotides: TGTGCCAGCAGCTTAAGGGAGGGCCGTGGCACAGATACGCAGTATTTT. Translation gives CASSLREGRGTDTQYF. Together with reference TRBV7-8 and TRBJ2-3, the CDR3 gives the full variable domain: GAGVSQSPRYKVAKRGQDVALRCDPISGHVSLFWYQQALGQGPEFLTYFQNEAQLDKSGLPSDRFFAERPEGSVSTLKIQRTQQEDSAVYLCASSLREGRGTDTQYFGPGTRLTVL.

This clone was seen a few times. V usage is TRBV6-5 and J usage is TRBJ2-1, with TRBD2 matching 8 bases. The CDR3 is made up of 15 amino acids. Germline values: CDR1 MNHEY, CDR2 SVGAGI. V gave up 5 bases and J gave up 2 bases; unmatched junction bases: 5. The CDR3 region has the DNA TGTGCCAGCAGTCTAGCGGGTATAACCTACAATGAGCAGTTCTTC. This sequence encodes CASSLAGITYNEQFF.

V gene TRBV9 combines with J gene TRBJ2-2; no clear D. V was cut by 3 bases and J by 4 bases, with 10 bases left in between. CDR3 length: 14 residues. Germline V gene data show CDR1 as SGDLS and CDR2 as YYNGEE. This CDR3 is CASSAGSGTGELFF. CDR3 nucleotide sequence: TGTGCCAGCAGCGCAGGAAGTGGCACCGGGGAGCTGTTTTTT. Filled out from reference TRBV9 and TRBJ2-2, the complete variable domain reads DSGVTQTPKHLITATGQRVTLRCSPRSGDLSVYWYQQSLDQGLQFLIQYYNGEERAKGNILERFSAQQFPDLHSELNLSSLELGDSALYFCASSAGSGTGELFFGEGSRLTVL.

Notes on this clone: Mismatch with germline at one junction end may stem from a read error. The rearrangement links TRBV7-9 to TRBJ1-2; 7 bases agree with TRBD1. The CDR3 has 16 residues. Germline V lookup: CDR1 SEHNR, CDR2 FQNEAQ (reference sequence). CDR3 bases: TGTTCCAGCAGCCGGTGGACAGGCCACTCACTCTATGGCTACACCTTC. It encodes CSSSRWTGHSLYGYTF. The whole variable domain, remainder taken from reference TRBV7-9 and TRBJ1-2, is DTGVSQNPRHKITKRGQNVTFRCDPISEHNRLYWYRQTLGQGPEFLTYFQNEAQLEKSRLLSDRFSAERPKGSFSTLEIQRTEQGDSAMYLCSSSRWTGHSLYGYTFGSGTRLTVV.

The rearrangement links TRBV19 to TRBJ2-5; 8 bases agree with TRBD1. Germline V CDR1 and CDR2: LNHDA, SQIVND (reference sequence). The CDR3 consists of 16 residues. V lost 5 bases, J lost 5 bases, and 13 bases stayed unmatched. In DNA form, the CDR3 reads TGTGCCAGTAGTCCCGGGACAGGACTCCTCCAGGAGACCCAGTACTTC. It codes for CASSPGTGLLQETQYF.

V and J are TRBV15 and TRBJ1-5; 7 bases align to TRBD1. Germline values: CDR1 LNHNV, CDR2 YYDKDF (reference sequence). The CDR3 totals 16 residues. J gave up 0 bases and V 3 bases, and 5 bases lay outside the gene matches. The CDR3 loop reads CATSSGTDRSNQPQHF. The CDR3 DNA follows: TGTGCCACCAGCAGTGGGACAGATCGTAGCAATCAGCCCCAGCATTTT.

The chain couples TRBV2 to TRBJ1-1; perhaps TRBD1 as D (5 bases). The germline V gene encodes CDR1 SNHLY and CDR2 FYNNEI. V lost 7 bases to trimming and J lost 2 bases, with 17 bases between them. This CDR3 is 15 amino acids long. The CDR3 DNA sequence: TGTGCCAGCACACGGGGGGGAAGCCTTAACACTGAAGCTTTCTTT. Amino acid sequence: CASTRGGSLNTEAFF.

The V call is TRBV7-2, the J call TRBJ2-6, with D perhaps TRBD1 (6 bases). The CDR3 has 16 amino acids. Germline-derived CDR1 and CDR2 are SGHTA and FQGNSA. V was clipped by 5 bases and J by 0 bases, with 11 bases between them. The CDR3 DNA reads as TGTGCCAGCAGCCAAGAGGACAGCTCTGGGGCCAACGTCCTGACTTTC. This encodes CASSQEDSSGANVLTF. The whole variable domain, remainder taken from reference TRBV7-2 and TRBJ2-6, is GAGVSQSPSNKVTEKGKDVELRCDPISGHTALYWYRQSLGQGLEFLIYFQGNSAPDKSGLPSDRFSAERTGGSVSTLTIQRTQQEDSAVYLCASSQEDSSGANVLTFGAGSRLTVL.

This chain uses TRBV14 with TRBJ2-1; 9 bases match TRBD2. The V gene end was trimmed by 1 base and the J gene end by 15 bases; junction bases not matched to a gene: 13. The germline V gene encodes CDR1 SGHDN and CDR2 FVKESK. The CDR3 is made up of 15 amino acids. The CDR3 DNA reads as TGTGCCAGCAGCCAAGGGCTAGCGGGGTCTTACCCATGGTTCTTC. Translating gives CASSQGLAGSYPWFF. The full variable domain, its missing parts supplied by reference TRBV14 and TRBJ2-1, is EAGVTQFPSHSVIEKGQTVTLRCDPISGHDNLYWYRRVMGKEIKFLLHFVKESKQDESGMPNNRFLAERTGGTYSTLKVQPAELEDSGVYFCASSQGLAGSYPWFFGPGTRLTVL.

This clone has a single count. The rearrangement joins TRBV6-5 to TRBJ2-5; 7 positions agree with TRBD2. Trimming at V came to 7 bases and at J to 3 bases, leaving 11 bases not matched to a gene. This CDR3 comprises 15 residues. Germline loops: CDR1 MNHEY, CDR2 SVGAGI. CDR3 amino acids: CASNPVGDYKETQYF. In nucleotides, the CDR3 is TGTGCCAGCAACCCCGTAGGGGACTATAAAGAGACCCAGTACTTC.

The rearrangement uses TRBV11-2 and TRBJ2-2; 7 bases are shared with TRBD1. V lost 5 bases to trimming and J lost 5 bases; unmatched junction nucleotides: 8. Germline loops: CDR1 SGHAT, CDR2 FQNNGV. The CDR3 sequence is 15 residues long. CDR3 residues: CASSRQGMVTGELFF. CDR3 bases: TGTGCCAGCAGCAGACAGGGTATGGTTACCGGGGAGCTGTTTTTT.

This clone appeared a few times. The chain has TRBV4-3 and TRBJ2-7; D unclear. The V end lost 0 bases, the J end lost 3 bases, and 9 bases lay between the germline ends. The germline CDR1 and CDR2 sequences are LGHNA and YSLEER. The CDR3 length is 14 residues. The CDR3 nucleotides are TGCGCCAGCAGCCAAGAGGCGGCGGTCTACGAGCAGTACTTC. This gives the protein CASSQEAAVYEQYF.

The chain recombines TRBV2 with TRBJ1-4, with 8 bases matching TRBD1. V lost 6 bases, J lost 1 base, and 4 bases stayed unmatched. Germline V CDR1 and CDR2: SNHLY, FYNNEI. The CDR3 extends over 15 amino acids. The CDR3 nucleotides read TGTGCCAGCAGCGACAGGGGCGGAACTAATGAAAAACTGTTTTTT. Translated: CASSDRGGTNEKLFF.

The chain has TRBV19 and TRBJ1-1; weak D call: TRBD1 (5 bases). Looked up from germline, CDR1 is LNHDA and CDR2 is SQIVND (reference sequence). The CDR3 length is 13 residues. The V and J ends lost 3 bases and 4 bases respectively, with 9 bases between them. The CDR3 loop reads CASSIVGATEAFF. The CDR3 DNA is TGTGCCAGTAGTATTGTAGGGGCCACTGAAGCTTTCTTT. The full variable domain, rest sourced from reference TRBV19 and TRBJ1-1, is DGGITQSPKYLFRKEGQNVTLSCEQNLNHDAMYWYRQDPGQGLRLIYYSQIVNDFQKGDIAEGYSVSREKKESFPLTVTSAQKNPTAFYLCASSIVGATEAFFGQGTRLTVV.

This chain links TRBV11-2 with TRBJ2-1, with 7 bases aligning to TRBD1. The CDR3 contains 12 residues. Germline CDR1 and CDR2: SGHAT and FQNNGV. The ends lost 5 bases at V and 8 bases at J; junction bases unmatched: 3. Here the CDR3 reads CASSTGADEQFF. The CDR3 nucleotides are TGTGCCAGCAGCACAGGGGCTGATGAGCAGTTCTTC.

This chain links TRBV7-9 with TRBJ2-3, with a possible D match to TRBD1 (5 bases). This CDR3 comprises 16 residues. The germline CDR1 and CDR2 sequences are SEHNR and FQNEAQ (reference sequence). The V gene lost 0 bases and the J gene lost 4 bases, with 14 bases spanning the gap. The CDR3 DNA follows: TGTGCCAGCAGCTTAGCAGGGGCCACAAGGGCAGATACGCAGTATTTT. Translating it yields CASSLAGATRADTQYF.

The chain links TRBV28 to TRBJ2-3; 14 positions match TRBD2. J was trimmed by 6 bases and V by 3 bases; bases with no gene match: 8. Germline V lookup: CDR1 MDHEN, CDR2 SYDVKM. This CDR3 comprises 17 residues. The CDR3 nucleotides read TGTGCCAGCAGTTTCAGCGGGACTAGCGGGAGTCGGGATACGCAGTATTTT. This translates into CASSFSGTSGSRDTQYF.

This chain joins TRBV7-2 and TRBJ1-3; tentatively, D is TRBD1 (6 bases). CDR1 and CDR2 (germline): SGHTA, FQGNSA. V lost 5 bases, J lost 0 bases, and 14 bases lay in between. This CDR3 comprises 16 residues. The CDR3 sequence is CASSLPGQFSGNTIYF. CDR3 DNA: TGTGCCAGCAGCCTACCCGGACAGTTCTCTGGAAACACCATATATTTT.